The 28 T cell receptor beta chains below come from one sample, sequenced in a study of radiation and T cells in renal cell carcinoma. The repertoire was sequenced with immunoSEQ multiplex PCR; TCRdb's copy has only in-frame clones and lacks some. The table shows about 50,000 clones, with approximately 83% occurring only once. Noted time point: baseline pretreatment blood. Stated treatment: 15 Gy SBRT to primary tumor, nephrectomy 4 weeks later. This sample comprised blood, obtained from a patient whose treatment included radiotherapy and nephrectomy. The receptors stem from a woman between 65 and 79 years old with renal cell carcinoma.

The gene calls are TRBV5-1 and TRBJ1-5; the D is unclear. The length of the CDR3 is 15 residues. CDR1 is SGHRS and CDR2 is YFSETQ in the germline V gene. V was shortened by 0 bases and J by 0 bases, with 7 bases between the two germline ends. The CDR3 loop is CASSLEGFSNQPQHF. The DNA of the CDR3 is TGCGCCAGCAGCTTGGAGGGTTTTAGCAATCAGCCCCAGCATTTT.

The genes are TRBV7-2 and TRBJ2-3; D not certain. The CDR3 contains 11 residues. Per germline, CDR1 SGHTA and CDR2 FQGNSA. Trimming removed 2 bases at V and 8 bases at J, with 5 bases between. CDR3 protein: CASSLFSTQYF. For the CDR3, the DNA is TGTGCCAGCAGCTTATTCAGTACGCAGTATTTT.

The rearrangement links TRBV30 to TRBJ1-3, with TRBD1 identical over 8 bases. Germline V gives CDR1 GTSNPN, CDR2 SVGIG (reference sequence). The CDR3 runs to 20 residues. V lost 5 bases, J lost 1 base, and 22 bases stayed unmatched. The CDR3 sequence: CAWQALRQGRIAHSGNTIYF. CDR3 sequence (DNA): TGTGCCTGGCAGGCACTAAGACAGGGGAGAATTGCCCATTCTGGAAACACCATATATTTT.

V and J are TRBV6-1 and TRBJ1-1, with D hard to call. The CDR3 contains 13 residues. In germline, CDR1 is MNHNS, CDR2 SASEGT. Trimming stripped 6 bases from V and 1 base from J, with 9 bases between. The CDR3 nucleotides read TGTGCCAGCAGGCGTAGTTCGAACACTGAAGCTTTCTTT. Protein product: CASRRSSNTEAFF.

This clone appeared a single time. J is TRBJ2-7 and V is TRBV6-5; D is undetermined. The CDR3 has 13 amino acids. Trimming took 6 bases from V and 7 from J, leaving 16 bases between them. From germline, CDR1 is MNHEY and CDR2 SVGAGI. The CDR3 is CASRKRTLGEQYF. The CDR3 nucleotides read TGTGCCAGCAGAAAAAGGACGCTAGGTGAGCAGTACTTC.

CDR3 in DNA: TGTGCCAGCAGCCAATTGATCTCTCAACTATCCGGAAACACCATATATTTT. Its translation is CASSQLISQLSGNTIYF. The chain employs TRBV14 and TRBJ1-3; D not resolved. Per the germline V gene, CDR1 is SGHDN and CDR2 is FVKESK. V dropped 2 bases and J dropped 4 bases, with 18 bases sitting between them. This CDR3 is built from 17 residues.

This clone has only one observation. CDR3 coding DNA: TGCAGCGTTGTGTCCGGGGCGCAGTACTTC. Translation: CSVVSGAQYF. V and J are TRBV29-1 and TRBJ2-7; either TRBD1 or TRBD2 may fit D (5 bases each). Germline values: CDR1 SQVTM, CDR2 ANQGSEA. The CDR3 has 10 amino acids. Trimming stripped 4 bases from V and 9 bases from J, with 10 bases between.

V is TRBV6-5 and J is TRBJ1-3; D may be TRBD1 (5 bases). With 2 bases removed from V and 2 bases from J, the gap between germline ends came to 10 bases. Germline V gene lookup returns CDR1 MNHEY and CDR2 SVGAGI. This CDR3 contains 15 residues. CDR3 in amino acids: CASSYRGNPGNTIYF. The DNA of the CDR3 is TGTGCCAGCAGTTACCGGGGGAACCCTGGAAACACCATATATTTT.

The chain uses TRBV19 and TRBJ1-1; 7 bases map to TRBD1. There are 16 residues in the CDR3. V shed 4 bases and J 4 bases; nucleotides not matched to a gene: 12. Germline V CDR1 and CDR2: LNHDA, SQIVND (reference sequence). This chain's CDR3 is CASSTPTGSDFTEAFF. The CDR3 coding sequence is TGTGCCAGTAGTACCCCGACAGGGAGTGACTTCACTGAAGCTTTCTTT.

The chain employs TRBV9 and TRBJ2-1; D not resolved. The CDR3 is 15 amino acids. V lost 0 bases and J 9 bases, leaving 16 bases between the germline ends. Looked up from germline, CDR1 is SGDLS and CDR2 is YYNGEE. The CDR3 region is CASSVDPSWLSEQFF. The CDR3 DNA is TGTGCCAGCAGCGTAGACCCTTCGTGGTTGAGTGAGCAGTTCTTC.

The chain employs TRBV7-2 and TRBJ2-1; tentatively, D is TRBD1 or TRBD2 (5 bases each). The germline V and J ends were trimmed by 5 bases and 6 bases, with 14 bases remaining between them. The CDR3 contains 14 residues. Germline V gene data show CDR1 as SGHTA and CDR2 as FQGNSA. The CDR3 protein is CASSRVGTFNEQFF. In DNA form, the CDR3 reads TGTGCCAGCAGCCGCGTCGGGACGTTCAATGAGCAGTTCTTC. Filled out from reference TRBV7-2 and TRBJ2-1, the complete variable domain reads GAGVSQSPSNKVTEKGKDVELRCDPISGHTALYWYRQSLGQGLEFLIYFQGNSAPDKSGLPSDRFSAERTGGSVSTLTIQRTQQEDSAVYLCASSRVGTFNEQFFGPGTRLTVL.

The J gene is TRBJ2-7, the V gene TRBV6-6; 8 bases map to TRBD1. This CDR3 contains 15 residues. V lost 6 bases, J lost 4 bases, and 11 bases stayed unmatched. Germline CDR1 reads MNHNY; CDR2 reads SVGAGI (reference sequence). The CDR3 here is CASRSGTGGQYEQYF. CDR3 coding DNA: TGTGCCAGCAGGTCGGGCACAGGGGGACAATACGAGCAGTACTTC.

J is TRBJ2-7 and V is TRBV5-1, with 14 positions matching TRBD2. The junction had 5 bases not matched to a gene; V was cut back by 2 bases and J by 4 bases. The CDR3 spans 16 residues. Germline CDR1 reads SGHRS; CDR2 reads YFSETQ. CDR3: CASSFEGLAGVYEQYF. CDR3 nucleotides: TGCGCCAGCAGCTTTGAGGGACTAGCGGGGGTATACGAGCAGTACTTC.

This chain joins TRBV2 and TRBJ1-2; D is perhaps TRBD1 (6 bases). Germline-derived CDR1 and CDR2 are SNHLY and FYNNEI. The CDR3 is 15 amino acids. V was cut by 0 bases and J by 6 bases, with 14 bases left in between. The CDR3 nucleotides read TGTGCCAGCAGTGAAGCGCTCCAGGGGATGAATGGCTACACCTTC. Residues: CASSEALQGMNGYTF.

The V gene is TRBV7-9, the J gene TRBJ2-7; D is undetermined. The V end was cut by 1 base, the J end by 6 bases, with 16 bases between. In germline, CDR1 is SEHNR, CDR2 FQNEAQ (reference sequence). The CDR3 is 15 residues long. The CDR3, as DNA: TGTGCCAGCAGCTTAGAATCCACTCGGAATGGCGAGCAGTACTTC. Amino acid sequence: CASSLESTRNGEQYF.

The chain couples TRBV5-1 to TRBJ2-7; 10 nucleotides line up with TRBD2. With V trimmed by 4 bases and J by 5 bases, 9 bases remained unmatched. This CDR3 has 15 amino acids. Per germline, CDR1 SGHRS and CDR2 YFSETQ. CDR3 bases: TGCGCCAGCAGCCCCCCCGGGACTAGCGCCAACGAGCAGTACTTC. This codes for CASSPPGTSANEQYF.

The chain links TRBV15 to TRBJ2-1; D gene ambiguous. The CDR3 contains 14 residues. Trimming took off 1 base at V and 4 bases at J, with 8 bases between the two ends. Germline V gene lookup returns CDR1 LNHNV and CDR2 YYDKDF (reference sequence). CDR3 residues: CATSRVSDYNEQFF. The CDR3 DNA reads as TGTGCCACCAGCAGAGTATCGGATTACAATGAGCAGTTCTTC.

The chain is built from TRBV27 and TRBJ2-1, with D possibly matching TRBD2 (6 bases). V was trimmed by 10 bases and J by 4 bases, leaving 20 bases between them. Per germline, CDR1 MNHEY and CDR2 SMNVEV (reference sequence). The CDR3 covers 15 residues. The CDR3 reads CATTSGLPPYNEQFF. CDR3 nucleotide sequence: TGTGCCACCACCTCGGGACTCCCCCCGTACAATGAGCAGTTCTTC.

V usage is TRBV4-1 and J usage is TRBJ1-2; D remains unclear. There are 17 residues in the CDR3. CDR1 and CDR2 from the germline V gene are MGHRA and YSYEKL. V was clipped by 2 bases and J by 5 bases, with 21 bases between them. The CDR3 region has the DNA TGCGCCAGCAGCCAATCGCCCGAAGGGAATGGTGGTTATGGCTACACCTTC. It yields the protein CASSQSPEGNGGYGYTF.

The rearrangement links TRBV30 to TRBJ2-2; 8 nucleotides align to TRBD2. Germline V CDR1 and CDR2: GTSNPN, SVGIG (reference sequence). The CDR3 sequence is 15 residues long. V shed 5 bases and J 1 base; nucleotides not matched to a gene: 6. The CDR3 sequence is CAWVRTSWNTGELFF. The CDR3 nucleotides read TGTGCCTGGGTCCGGACTAGCTGGAACACCGGGGAGCTGTTTTTT.

The chain is built from TRBV11-2 and TRBJ2-3; TRBD2 agrees at 7 bases. The germline gives CDR1 SGHAT, CDR2 FQNNGV. The V and J ends lost 5 bases and 1 base, in that order; junction bases with no gene match: 9. The CDR3 loop spans 16 amino acids. The CDR3, as DNA: TGTGCCAGCAGCCCGGCCGGGCTAGCGGGCACAGATACGCAGTATTTT. Amino acid sequence: CASSPAGLAGTDTQYF.

The chain links TRBV6-1 to TRBJ1-2; D not certain. V shed 3 bases and J shed 4 bases, with 6 bases lying between them. Germline CDR1 is MNHNS and CDR2 is SASEGT. The CDR3 sequence is 12 residues long. The CDR3 DNA is TGTGCCAGCAGTGAGGACGGCTATGGCTACACCTTC. Translation: CASSEDGYGYTF.

The chain uses TRBV7-6 and TRBJ1-1; 9 positions match TRBD1. V was clipped by 5 bases and J by 3 bases; unmatched bases: 7. The CDR3 has 15 amino acids. Per germline, CDR1 SGHVS and CDR2 FNYEAQ. The CDR3 coding sequence is TGTGCCAGCAGCCCGTCGACAGGGGGGGACACTGAAGCTTTCTTT. Translated: CASSPSTGGDTEAFF.

In its sample, this clone was seen a few times. The chain joins TRBV27 to TRBJ2-7; 16 nucleotides line up with TRBD2. J was trimmed by 5 bases and V by 6 bases; bases with no gene match: 7. The CDR3 sequence is 16 residues long. CDR1 MNHEY and CDR2 SMNVEV come from the germline V gene (reference sequence). The CDR3 sequence is CASRPGLAGGGDEQYF. The CDR3 coding sequence is TGTGCCAGCAGGCCGGGACTAGCGGGAGGGGGGGACGAGCAGTACTTC.

The rearrangement joins TRBV5-1 to TRBJ1-3; 7 nucleotides match TRBD1. V shed 6 bases and J 4 bases; nucleotides not matched to a gene: 4. This CDR3 is built from 13 residues. From germline, CDR1 is SGHRS and CDR2 YFSETQ. CDR3 in DNA: TGCGCCAGCATGGACAGGCCCGGAAACACCATATATTTT. This encodes CASMDRPGNTIYF.

Here the CDR3 reads CASTLGAGGTDEQYF. DNA of the CDR3: TGTGCCAGCACCCTAGGGGCGGGAGGGACGGACGAGCAGTACTTC. The chain has TRBV6-5 and TRBJ2-7; TRBD2 matches at 9 bases. The germline gives CDR1 MNHEY, CDR2 SVGAGI. Trimming cost V 7 bases and J 5 bases; bases outside gene matches: 12. The CDR3 is 15 residues long.

In regard to this clone: The same CDR3 arises from other DNA sequences in this sample as well. The chain combines TRBV7-9 with TRBJ1-5; 9 bases fit TRBD1. CDR1 and CDR2 (germline): SEHNR, FQNEAQ (reference sequence). The CDR3 length is 14 residues. V gave up 1 base and J gave up 7 bases; unmatched junction bases: 2. The CDR3 is CASSLGQGDQPQHF. CDR3 nucleotides: TGTGCCAGCAGCTTAGGACAGGGGGACCAGCCCCAGCATTTT.

The genes are TRBV18 and TRBJ2-1, with TRBD1 matching 8 bases. J was trimmed by 9 bases and V by 6 bases; bases with no gene match: 13. The CDR3 totals 15 residues. Germline V CDR1 and CDR2: KGHSH, LQKENI. The CDR3 region has the DNA TGTGCCAGCTCCCCGGTGGACAGGGAAATGCCTGAGCAGTTCTTC. This codes for CASSPVDREMPEQFF.